Included here is one TCR beta chain sequence, with context. The sample originates from a study of blood T cell repertoires in COVID-19. On the study more broadly: The analysed material was cDNA or gDNA that came from T cells, B-cell-depleted T cells, or PBMCs.

Per germline, CDR1 SGHRS and CDR2 YFSETQ. This CDR3 has 15 amino acids. J lost 9 bases, V lost 4 bases, and 10 bases had no gene match. Methods used by the authors: Scientists estimated how many nucleated cells there were by amplifying reference gene primers. Sequenced by immunoSEQ multiplex PCR; TCRdb stores in-frame clones only, minus some. The V and J calls and clone size were taken over from that table, and D and trimming were inferred from the DNA. The sample consists of 84,000 or so clones, 85% of them appearing once. Input material: peripheral blood. The chain couples TRBV5-1 to TRBJ2-1; 10 bases line up with TRBD2. This clonotype was sampled from an older man with active or convalescent COVID-19. CDR3: CASSVLSGGALEQFF. CDR3 DNA sequence: TGCGCCAGCAGCGTACTAAGCGGGGGGGCCCTTGAGCAGTTCTTC.